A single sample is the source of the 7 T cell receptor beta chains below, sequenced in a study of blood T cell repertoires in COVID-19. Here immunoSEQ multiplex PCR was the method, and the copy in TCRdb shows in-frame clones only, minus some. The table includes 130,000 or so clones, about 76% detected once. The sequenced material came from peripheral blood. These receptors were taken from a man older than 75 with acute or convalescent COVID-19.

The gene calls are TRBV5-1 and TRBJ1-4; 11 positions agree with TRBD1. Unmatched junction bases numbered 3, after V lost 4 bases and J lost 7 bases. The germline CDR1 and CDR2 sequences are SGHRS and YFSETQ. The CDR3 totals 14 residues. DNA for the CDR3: TGCGCCAGCAGCCCGGACAGGGGGCTTGAAAAACTGTTTTTT. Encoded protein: CASSPDRGLEKLFF.

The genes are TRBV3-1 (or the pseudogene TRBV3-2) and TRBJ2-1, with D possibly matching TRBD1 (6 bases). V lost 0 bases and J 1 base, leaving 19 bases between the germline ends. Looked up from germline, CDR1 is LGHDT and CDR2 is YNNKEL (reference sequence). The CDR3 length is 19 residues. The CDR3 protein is CASSQEESRGRGSYNEQFF. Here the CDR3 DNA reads TGTGCCAGCAGCCAAGAAGAGAGCAGGGGCCGTGGGTCCTACAATGAGCAGTTCTTC.

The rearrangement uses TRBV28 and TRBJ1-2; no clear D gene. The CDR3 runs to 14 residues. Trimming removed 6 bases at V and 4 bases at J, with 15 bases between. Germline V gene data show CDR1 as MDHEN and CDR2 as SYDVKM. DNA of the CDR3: TGTGCCAGCAGCCCAGGCGGGTCGCGCTATGGCTACACCTTC. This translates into CASSPGGSRYGYTF.

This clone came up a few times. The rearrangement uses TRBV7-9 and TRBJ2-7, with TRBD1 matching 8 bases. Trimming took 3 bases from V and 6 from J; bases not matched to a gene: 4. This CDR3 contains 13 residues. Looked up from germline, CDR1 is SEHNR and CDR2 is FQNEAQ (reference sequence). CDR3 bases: TGTGCCAGCAGCTTGACGACAGGGGTCGAGCAGTACTTC. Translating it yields CASSLTTGVEQYF. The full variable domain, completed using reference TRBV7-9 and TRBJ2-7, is DTGVSQNPRHKITKRGQNVTFRCDPISEHNRLYWYRQTLGQGPEFLTYFQNEAQLEKSRLLSDRFSAERPKGSFSTLEIQRTEQGDSAMYLCASSLTTGVEQYFGPGTRLTVT.

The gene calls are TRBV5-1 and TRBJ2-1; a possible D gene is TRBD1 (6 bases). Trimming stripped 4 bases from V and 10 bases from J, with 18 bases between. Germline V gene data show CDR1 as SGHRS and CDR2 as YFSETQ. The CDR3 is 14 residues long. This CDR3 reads CASSPLLRTDEQFF. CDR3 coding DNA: TGCGCCAGCAGCCCGCTGCTAAGGACAGACGAGCAGTTCTTC.

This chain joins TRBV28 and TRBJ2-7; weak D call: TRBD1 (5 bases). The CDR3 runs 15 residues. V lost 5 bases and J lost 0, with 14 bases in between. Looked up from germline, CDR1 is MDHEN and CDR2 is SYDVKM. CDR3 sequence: CASSLRYRNSYEQYF. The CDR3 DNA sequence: TGTGCCAGCAGTCTGAGGTACAGGAACTCCTACGAGCAGTACTTC. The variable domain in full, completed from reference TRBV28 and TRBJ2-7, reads DVKVTQSSRYLVKRTGEKVFLECVQDMDHENMFWYRQDPGLGLRLIYFSYDVKMKEKGDIPEGYSVSREKKERFSLILESASTNQTSMYLCASSLRYRNSYEQYFGPGTRLTVT.

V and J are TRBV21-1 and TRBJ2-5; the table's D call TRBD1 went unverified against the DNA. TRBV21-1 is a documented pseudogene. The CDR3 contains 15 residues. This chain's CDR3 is CASSYSRDRVVTQYF. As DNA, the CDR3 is TGTGCCAGCAGCTACTCCCGGGACAGGGTGGTGACCCAGTACTTC.